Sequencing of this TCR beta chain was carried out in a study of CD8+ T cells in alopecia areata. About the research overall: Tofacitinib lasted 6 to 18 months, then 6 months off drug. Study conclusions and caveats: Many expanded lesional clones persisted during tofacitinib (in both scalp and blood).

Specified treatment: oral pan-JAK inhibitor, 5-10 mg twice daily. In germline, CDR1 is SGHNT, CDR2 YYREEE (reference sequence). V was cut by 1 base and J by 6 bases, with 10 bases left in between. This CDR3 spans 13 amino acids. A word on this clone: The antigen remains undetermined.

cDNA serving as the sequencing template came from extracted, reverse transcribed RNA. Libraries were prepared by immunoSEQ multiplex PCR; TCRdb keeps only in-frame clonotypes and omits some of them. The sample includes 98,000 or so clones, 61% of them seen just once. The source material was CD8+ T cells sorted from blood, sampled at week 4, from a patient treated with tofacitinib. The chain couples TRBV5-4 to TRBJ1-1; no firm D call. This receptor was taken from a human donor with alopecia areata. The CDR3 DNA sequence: TGTGCCAGCAGCTTGCGTAGCAGTCCTGAAGCTTTCTTT. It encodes CASSLRSSPEAFF.